A single TCR beta chain is shown here with its context. Its binding antigen is unknown. Base qualities were left out, and no much larger clone turns up one base away. This entry belongs to a study of T cells after yellow fever vaccination (dated by TCRdb to about 2019). Regarding the complete study: The SMART-Seq v4 Ultra Low Input RNA kit was used to prepare libraries from fractions with low cell numbers. To follow T-cell clones before and after primary and booster YFV17D yellow fever vaccination, bulk TCR alpha and beta repertoires were sequenced over time. Two healthy male donors, one aged 18 to 30 and one aged 30 to 39 years, were included in the cohort. Blood samples were taken at several timepoints before and after primary and secondary immunization, and bulk PBMC replicates and cell subsets were isolated. General study outcomes and caveats: Compared with the primary T-cell response, the secondary T-cell response was weaker but faster, peaking on day 5 rather than day 15. FACS-sorted repertoires could contain abundant contaminating clonotypes from the bulk population, so computational filtering was required. Only a couple of donors were included in the study, so the extent to which the findings can be generalized is limited. A small fraction of clonotypes appeared in both the CD4 and CD8 compartments, likely as a result of convergent recombination. Most clones expanded after primary vaccination (approximately 97% of CD4 and roughly 88% of CD8) were re-detected after the booster, suggesting that broad memory maintenance occurred.

From a lookup of the germline V gene (reference sequence), CDR1 and CDR2 are SEHNR and FQNEAQ. V and J are truncated by 5 bases and 4 bases respectively, leaving an intervening sequence of 11 bases. The cysteine opens and the phenylalanine closes a CDR3 of 13 amino acids. Only CDR3 DNA remains: 39 bases, in frame from the first base. The instrument given in TCRdb is Illumina NovaSeq 6000. TCR cDNA was synthesized by 5'RACE template switching, through which a universal primer site and unique molecular identifiers were introduced. cDNA synthesis was primed from both the TCR alpha and TCR beta constant segments. Libraries were amplified in two PCR steps, with sample barcodes and sequencing adapters added in the second step. Sequencing of libraries was done on Illumina HiSeq 2500 (2x100 bp) or NovaSeq (2x150 bp). As for how the authors treated the data: Reads were demultiplexed and collapsed into UMI consensus sequences with MIGEC, and V(D)J alignment was performed with MiXCR. Vaccine-responding clonotypes were defined with edgeR using replicate PBMC samples, requiring FDR below 0.01 and a log2 fold change above 5 up to day 15. Each bulk clonotype was labeled CD4 or CD8 based on which sequenced repertoire, CD4 or CD8, contained the clonotype at higher abundance. TCRdb reprocessing: public reads trimmed at Q25 with fastp, clones called with MiXCR, in-frame beta chains kept. Entries that share a CDR3 protein sequence are merged under the most common genes and DNA. Clone size and V and J calls follow TCRdb, not the original study. This sample comprises some 400,000 distinct CDR3 sequences, around 20% of them detected only once. The ten largest clones take up roughly a sixth of the sample.

According to the study, the label for this sample's treatment or condition signals: live attenuated yellow fever vaccine strain. Two biological replicates of bulk PBMCs were collected at each blood-draw timepoint. A standard Ficoll-Paque protocol was used to isolate PBMCs from peripheral blood. TriZol was used to extract RNA from bulk PBMCs, CD4 and CD8 fractions, and dextramer-positive and dextramer-negative fractions. The sample consisted of PBMCs, taken before the yellow fever booster vaccination. This receptor was identified in a man aged 18 to 35 who received the YFV17D yellow fever vaccine. The V gene is TRBV7-9 and the J gene is TRBJ1-1; matching of 6 bases hints at TRBD1 as the D gene. The CDR3 reads CASSHTGSTEAFF. The bases read TGTGCCAGCAGCCATACAGGGAGCACTGAAGCTTTCTTT.